A single sample gave rise to the 28 T cell receptor beta chains below, sequenced in a study of blood T cell repertoires in COVID-19. Sequencing was performed with immunoSEQ multiplex PCR; in TCRdb, only in-frame clones are kept and a portion is missing. The table shows more than 200,000 clones, with roughly 88% occurring only once. The sample comprised peripheral blood. The receptors shown here come from a woman aged 40 to 50 who had recovered from COVID-19.

The chain employs TRBV11-2 and TRBJ1-5; TRBD1 might be the D (6 bases). Germline lookup yields CDR1 SGHAT and CDR2 FQNNGV. Between the trimmed V and J ends, which lost 5 bases and 4 bases, there was a span of 12 bases. This CDR3 has 14 residues. The CDR3 DNA follows: TGTGCCAGCAGCCTGGACAGCCAAAATCAGCCCCAGCATTTT. The encoded protein is CASSLDSQNQPQHF.

This rearrangement joins TRBV28 to TRBJ1-6; 7 bases are shared with TRBD1. Germline V gene lookup returns CDR1 MDHEN and CDR2 SYDVKM. The CDR3 extends over 14 amino acids. Trimming at V came to 4 bases and at J to 11 bases, leaving 8 bases not matched to a gene. CDR3 DNA sequence: TGTGCCAGCAGTTCCCAGGGGGGTGAAGCACCCCTCCACTTT. Residues: CASSSQGGEAPLHF.

V gene TRBV6-6 combines with J gene TRBJ2-7, with 7 nucleotides matching TRBD1. Trimming at V came to 7 bases and at J to 4 bases, leaving 13 bases not matched to a gene. This CDR3 comprises 15 residues. CDR1 is MNHNY and CDR2 is SVGAGI in the germline V gene (reference sequence). DNA of the CDR3: TGTGCCAGCACCCCCCGGGTACAGGGGCGGTACGAGCAGTACTTC. It translates to CASTPRVQGRYEQYF.

The chain employs TRBV9 and TRBJ2-3; possibly TRBD2 for D (6 bases). Per the germline V gene, CDR1 is SGDLS and CDR2 is YYNGEE. V was shortened by 0 bases and J by 4 bases, with 12 bases between the two germline ends. The CDR3 runs to 15 residues. CDR3 sequence: CASSVGTTISDTQYF. CDR3 bases: TGTGCCAGCAGCGTAGGGACTACCATATCAGATACGCAGTATTTT.

The V call is TRBV3-1 (or the pseudogene TRBV3-2), the J call TRBJ2-3; no firm D call. The CDR3 sequence is 14 residues long. Germline CDR1 reads LGHDT; CDR2 reads YNNKEL (reference sequence). The V gene lost 2 bases and the J gene lost 6 bases, with 12 bases spanning the gap. The CDR3 DNA reads as TGTGCCAGCAGCCAAAACCTCGGAGCGGATACGCAGTATTTT. It specifies CASSQNLGADTQYF.

The rearrangement links TRBV25-1 to TRBJ2-1; 11 positions match TRBD1. Per the germline V gene, CDR1 is MGHDK and CDR2 is SYGVNS. CDR3 size: 15 residues. V shed 2 bases and J 7 bases; nucleotides not matched to a gene: 4. This chain's CDR3 is CASSETGTGGNEQFF. The DNA of the CDR3 is TGTGCCAGCAGTGAAACCGGGACAGGGGGTAATGAGCAGTTCTTC.

The chain's CDR3 is CASSWKQGSTYEQYF. In DNA form, the CDR3 reads TGCGCCAGCAGCTGGAAACAGGGGTCCACCTACGAGCAGTACTTC. This chain connects TRBV5-1 to TRBJ2-7; 7 nucleotides agree with TRBD1. V lost 3 bases to trimming and J lost 2 bases; unmatched junction nucleotides: 8. There are 15 residues in the CDR3. The germline gives CDR1 SGHRS, CDR2 YFSETQ. Full variable domain (missing parts from reference TRBV5-1 and TRBJ2-7): KAGVTQTPRYLIKTRGQQVTLSCSPISGHRSVSWYQQTPGQGLQFLFEYFSETQRNKGNFPGRFSGRQFSNSRSEMNVSTLELGDSALYLCASSWKQGSTYEQYFGPGTRLTVT.

V is TRBV20-1 and J is TRBJ2-4; 10 bases align to TRBD2. Trimming took 3 bases from V and 8 from J; bases not matched to a gene: 10. CDR3 length equals 15 residues. The germline V gene has CDR1 DFQATT and CDR2 SNEGSKA (reference sequence). The CDR3: CSASREREGRDIQYF. Written as DNA, the CDR3 is TGCAGTGCTAGTCGGGAGCGGGAGGGCCGTGACATTCAGTACTTC.

J is TRBJ1-4 and V is TRBV25-1, with D possibly being TRBD1 (5 bases). CDR1 and CDR2 from the germline V gene are MGHDK and SYGVNS. Trimming took 1 base from V and 8 from J, leaving 17 bases between them. CDR3 length: 16 amino acids. CDR3 coding DNA: TGTGCCAGCAGTGAATGGGGAGGGGTGGTGAGCGAAAAACTGTTTTTT. Protein sequence: CASSEWGGVVSEKLFF.

The chain couples TRBV5-1 to TRBJ2-2; D perhaps matches TRBD1 (6 bases). CDR3 size: 18 residues. V was pared by 1 base and J by 0 bases, with 16 bases between. CDR1 is SGHRS and CDR2 is YFSETQ in the germline V gene. In nucleotides, the CDR3 is TGCGCCAGCAGCTTGTTGTCCGCCGGGACACCGAACACCGGGGAGCTGTTTTTT. Encoded protein: CASSLLSAGTPNTGELFF.

This chain connects TRBV5-6 to TRBJ2-3; maybe TRBD1 (5 bases). The CDR3 has 11 amino acids. Germline CDR1 and CDR2: SGHDT and YYEEEE. The V end was cut by 2 bases, the J end by 10 bases, with 8 bases between. CDR3 protein: CASSFRGAQYF. In nucleotides, the CDR3 is TGTGCCAGCAGCTTTAGGGGTGCGCAGTATTTT. The full variable domain, its missing parts supplied by reference TRBV5-6 and TRBJ2-3, is DAGVTQSPTHLIKTRGQQVTLRCSPKSGHDTVSWYQQALGQGPQFIFQYYEEEERQRGNFPDRFSGHQFPNYSSELNVNALLLGDSALYLCASSFRGAQYFGPGTRLTVL.

Concerning this clone: At one boundary the junction diverges from the germline segment, which might be a read error. The gene calls are TRBV6-5 and TRBJ2-7; 8 bases match TRBD1. The CDR3 runs 13 residues. Germline V gene lookup returns CDR1 MNHEY and CDR2 SVGAGI. CDR3 in amino acids: CASRAGGSNEQYF. CDR3 DNA: TGTGCCAGCAGGGCAGGGGGCTCCAACGAGCAGTACTTC.

The chain is built from TRBV7-2 and TRBJ2-7; 13 bases line up with TRBD2. The CDR3 spans 16 residues. V lost 5 bases and J lost 0; bases outside the gene matches: 4. Germline V gives CDR1 SGHTA, CDR2 FQGNSA. This CDR3 reads CASSPRLAGGSYEQYF. CDR3 sequence (DNA): TGTGCCAGCAGCCCCCGACTAGCGGGGGGCTCCTACGAGCAGTACTTC.

The chain recombines TRBV19 with TRBJ1-2; 8 bases are a match to TRBD1. V lost 2 bases, J lost 8 bases, and 10 bases stayed unmatched. This CDR3 contains 15 residues. Looked up from germline, CDR1 is LNHDA and CDR2 is SQIVND (reference sequence). In DNA, the CDR3 is TGTGCCAGTAGTATATCAGGACAGGGCAATCGAGGCTACACCTTC. Amino acids: CASSISGQGNRGYTF.

This chain joins TRBV5-5 and TRBJ2-3; 7 bases fit TRBD1. CDR1 is SGHKS, CDR2 YYEKEE, per germline (reference sequence). The CDR3 extends over 16 amino acids. The junction had 9 bases not matched to a gene; V was cut back by 5 bases and J by 0 bases. The CDR3 protein is CASRPWDRRSTDTQYF. The CDR3 DNA follows: TGTGCCAGCAGGCCCTGGGACAGAAGGAGCACAGATACGCAGTATTTT.

The CDR3 sequence is CASSEARGFGYTF. Written as DNA, the CDR3 is TGTGCCAGCAGTGAAGCGCGGGGTTTTGGCTACACCTTC. The J gene is TRBJ1-2, the V gene TRBV6-1; no reliable D call. CDR3 length: 13 amino acids. The germline V gene has CDR1 MNHNS and CDR2 SASEGT. With 0 bases removed from V and 7 bases from J, the gap between germline ends came to 9 bases.

This chain connects TRBV10-3 to TRBJ2-3; TRBD2 matches at 13 bases. CDR3 size: 15 residues. The V gene's germline CDR1 is ENHRY and CDR2 SYGVKD. After removal of 10 bases from V and 3 bases from J, the junction contained 7 bases not matched to a gene. The CDR3 DNA reads as TGTGCCACCCTTGGACTAGCGGGAGAAACAGATACGCAGTATTTT. It codes for CATLGLAGETDTQYF.

The chain joins TRBV5-6 to TRBJ2-1, with TRBD1 matching over 7 bases. Germline V gene data show CDR1 as SGHDT and CDR2 as YYEEEE. The CDR3 has 15 residues. V lost 4 bases to trimming and J lost 3 bases; unmatched junction nucleotides: 7. The CDR3, as DNA: TGTGCCAGCAGCCCTTACAGGGGTCTCTACAATGAGCAGTTCTTC. This gives the protein CASSPYRGLYNEQFF.

The chain combines TRBV3-1 (or the pseudogene TRBV3-2) with TRBJ1-2; 7 bases line up with TRBD1. CDR3 length equals 15 residues. V was pared by 1 base and J by 3 bases, with 5 bases of the junction left unmatched. Germline CDR1 and CDR2: LGHDT and YNNKEL (reference sequence). This CDR3 reads CASSQVKGGDYGYTF. For the CDR3, the DNA is TGTGCCAGCAGCCAAGTTAAAGGGGGCGACTATGGCTACACCTTC.

A single count supports this clone. The gene calls are TRBV14 and TRBJ1-2; D not resolved. This CDR3 has 13 amino acids. Between the trimmed V and J ends, which lost 4 bases and 1 base, there was a span of 7 bases. Germline CDR1 reads SGHDN; CDR2 reads FVKESK. CDR3 nucleotides: TGTGCCAGCAGCCCCGTATATAACTATGGCTACACCTTC. As protein: CASSPVYNYGYTF. Variable domain in full (rest from reference TRBV14 and TRBJ1-2): EAGVTQFPSHSVIEKGQTVTLRCDPISGHDNLYWYRRVMGKEIKFLLHFVKESKQDESGMPNNRFLAERTGGTYSTLKVQPAELEDSGVYFCASSPVYNYGYTFGSGTRLTVV.

The chain is built from TRBV9 and TRBJ2-3, with D unclear. Per the germline V gene, CDR1 is SGDLS and CDR2 is YYNGEE. The V end lost 3 bases, the J end lost 8 bases, and 10 bases lay between the germline ends. This CDR3 is built from 12 residues. CDR3 sequence reads: CASSARVGTQYF. The DNA for the CDR3 is TGTGCCAGCAGCGCCCGGGTGGGTACGCAGTATTTT. The entire variable domain, with the rest obtained from reference TRBV9 and TRBJ2-3, is as follows: DSGVTQTPKHLITATGQRVTLRCSPRSGDLSVYWYQQSLDQGLQFLIQYYNGEERAKGNILERFSAQQFPDLHSELNLSSLELGDSALYFCASSARVGTQYFGPGTRLTVL.

The CDR3 nucleotides are TGTGCCAGCAGCACAACGGGAGGGGTCTACAATGAGCAGTTCTTC. It yields the protein CASSTTGGVYNEQFF. The genes are TRBV9 and TRBJ2-1, with TRBD2 identical over 8 bases. The CDR3 contains 15 residues. Germline CDR1 and CDR2: SGDLS and YYNGEE. The junction had 6 bases not matched to a gene; V was cut back by 4 bases and J by 3 bases. The entire variable domain, with the rest obtained from reference TRBV9 and TRBJ2-1, is as follows: DSGVTQTPKHLITATGQRVTLRCSPRSGDLSVYWYQQSLDQGLQFLIQYYNGEERAKGNILERFSAQQFPDLHSELNLSSLELGDSALYFCASSTTGGVYNEQFFGPGTRLTVL.

The chain combines TRBV6-6 with TRBJ2-6; D unclear. Trimming stripped 6 bases from V and 3 bases from J, with 9 bases between. CDR1 is MNHNY and CDR2 is SVGAGI in the germline V gene (reference sequence). The CDR3 extends over 14 amino acids. The CDR3 nucleotides read TGTGCCAGCAGATTAACTGGTGGGGCCAACGTCCTGACTTTC. This gives the protein CASRLTGGANVLTF.

This chain connects TRBV19 to TRBJ1-4, with TRBD1 matching 7 bases. The CDR3 loop spans 13 amino acids. The V gene end was trimmed by 6 bases and the J gene end by 13 bases; junction bases not matched to a gene: 11. CDR1 LNHDA and CDR2 SQIVND come from the germline V gene (reference sequence). The CDR3 reads CASRARQGIGLFF. The CDR3 DNA reads as TGTGCCAGTAGGGCCCGACAGGGAATTGGACTGTTTTTT.

The chain recombines TRBV11-2 with TRBJ2-3; D is unclear. The CDR3 sequence is 15 residues long. The germline V gene has CDR1 SGHAT and CDR2 FQNNGV. V was pared by 6 bases and J by 2 bases, with 15 bases between. The CDR3 coding sequence is TGTGCCAGCAGTTTTTCGCGGTCCAACACAGATACGCAGTATTTT. Protein product: CASSFSRSNTDTQYF. Filled out from reference TRBV11-2 and TRBJ2-3, the complete variable domain reads EAGVAQSPRYKIIEKRQSVAFWCNPISGHATLYWYQQILGQGPKLLIQFQNNGVVDDSQLPKDRFSAERLKGVDSTLKIQPAKLEDSAVYLCASSFSRSNTDTQYFGPGTRLTVL.

This sequence joins TRBV7-9 and TRBJ1-1; D possibly corresponds to TRBD1 (6 bases). The CDR3 loop spans 14 amino acids. Germline V gene lookup returns CDR1 SEHNR and CDR2 FQNEAQ (reference sequence). V shed 4 bases and J shed 0 bases, with 9 bases lying between them. The DNA of the CDR3 is TGTGCCAGCAGCTCCACAGGGATGAACACTGAAGCTTTCTTT. Encoded protein: CASSSTGMNTEAFF.

The V and J genes are TRBV18 and TRBJ2-3; D not certain. Trimming removed 1 base from V and 0 bases from J, with 14 bases in between. The germline gives CDR1 KGHSH, CDR2 LQKENI. The CDR3 totals 17 residues. CDR3 coding DNA: TGTGCCAGCTCACCACAAAGAAAATCGACTAGCACAGATACGCAGTATTTT. Its translation is CASSPQRKSTSTDTQYF.

The gene calls are TRBV6-9 and TRBJ2-1, with a possible D match to TRBD1 (5 bases). CDR1 is MNHGY, CDR2 SVAAGI, per germline. The CDR3 is made up of 14 amino acids. The germline V and J ends were trimmed by 3 bases and 6 bases, with 12 bases remaining between them. CDR3 sequence (DNA): TGTGCCAGCAGTTACCAGGGAACTGCCAATGAGCAGTTCTTC. Amino acids: CASSYQGTANEQFF.